These T cell receptor beta chains were read from a single sample in a study of blood T cell repertoires in COVID-19. Produced via immunoSEQ multiplex PCR; TCRdb's table is partial and in-frame only. The sample lists about 200,000 clones, 86% occurring once. The source material was peripheral blood. The source is a woman between 70 and 85 years old with acute or convalescent COVID-19. The CDR3 runs from the conserved cysteine through the conserved F or W. A D gene is named only where the DNA matches it firmly. Some rows have no size entry. The others give once, few or many, or a class for an expanded clone.

TRBD1	TRBV6-2/TRBV6-3	.	TRBJ2-7	TGTGCCAGCAGCCAAACGGGACAGGGCTTCGAGCAGTACTTC	CASSQTGQGFEQYF
.	TRBV18	.	TRBJ2-7	TGTGCCAGCTCATCCCTGGGTAGCGGAAGTCCCCGGGGAGAGCAGTACTTC	CASSSLGSGSPRGEQYF
.	TRBV20-1	.	TRBJ2-5	TGCAGTGCTGAGGTTCAAGAGACCCAGTACTTC	CSAEVQETQYF
.	TRBV5-4	once	TRBJ1-3	TGTGCCAGCAGCTTGTTAACTGGAAACACCATATATTTT	CASSLLTGNTIYF
.	TRBV2	.	TRBJ1-5	TGTGCCAGCAGACAAGACCTAGGCAATCAGCCCCAGCATTTT	CASRQDLGNQPQHF
.	TRBV12-5	.	TRBJ1-1	TGTGCTAGTTCAGGCAGCTCGAACACTGAAGCTTTCTTT	CASSGSSNTEAFF
.	TRBV9	.	TRBJ2-2	TGTGCCAGCAGCGTAGCCGCCGGGGAGCTGTTTTTT	CASSVAAGELFF
.	TRBV9	.	TRBJ2-2	TGTGCCAGCAGCCCCGCGGGCCAAAGGAACACCGGGGAGCTGTTTTTT	CASSPAGQRNTGELFF
TRBD2	TRBV4-1	.	TRBJ2-7	TGCGCCAGCAGCCAAGATCCGGGAGGGCTCCGGGAGCAGTACTTC	CASSQDPGGLREQYF
TRBD2	TRBV4-1	.	TRBJ2-7	TGCGCCAGCAGCCAAGCGCCGGGACTAGCGGGAGTATCCTACGAGCAGTACTTC	CASSQAPGLAGVSYEQYF
TRBD2	TRBV5-8	.	TRBJ2-5	TGTGCCAGCAGCAAGACTAGCGGGGGACAGACCCAGTACTTC	CASSKTSGGQTQYF
.	TRBV29-1	.	TRBJ1-3	TGCAGCCATCTAGTCGGGGACACCATATATTTT	CSHLVGDTIYF
.	TRBV19	once	TRBJ1-2	TGTGCCAGTAGTATAATGGGGCAGCCCGGGCCCTATGGCTACACCTTC	CASSIMGQPGPYGYTF
.	TRBV2	.	TRBJ1-2	TGTGCCAGCAGTCGACGGGATTATGGCTACACCTTC	CASSRRDYGYTF
TRBD1	TRBV5-4	few	TRBJ1-4	TGTGCCAGCAGTAAGGACAGGGCCGGCGAAAAACTGTTTTTT	CASSKDRAGEKLFF
TRBD2	TRBV11-3	.	TRBJ2-7	TGTGCCAGCAGCTTAGATACTCTCGGGACTAGCGGGATTATCTACGAGCAGTACTTC	CASSLDTLGTSGIIYEQYF
.	TRBV9	few	TRBJ1-6	TGTGCCAGCAGCGTAGACGAGCACTCACCCCTCCACTTT	CASSVDEHSPLHF
.	TRBV5-1	.	TRBJ2-5	TGCGCCAGCAGCTTAGGACATGGAGAGACCCAGTACTTC	CASSLGHGETQYF
.	TRBV29-1	.	TRBJ2-2	TGCAGCGTTCCTCCCTCCCGCCTGCTGACTAACACCGGGGAGCTGTTTTTT	CSVPPSRLLTNTGELFF
TRBD1	TRBV27	.	TRBJ1-1	TGTGCCAGCAGTCTACAACGACCAGGGGGGAAAACTGAAGCTTTCTTT	CASSLQRPGGKTEAFF
.	TRBV7-3	.	TRBJ2-5	TGTGCCAGCAGCGCGGGCCCCCAAGAGACCCAGTACTTC	CASSAGPQETQYF